Each of the 10 T cell receptor beta chains below was sequenced from the same sample in a study. Each CDR3 protein gets one entry after TCRdb re-called the 5' RACE reads with MiXCR. The sample shows 30,000 to 40,000 distinct CDR3 sequences, 26% of them seen only once. The source material was naive CD4+ T cells sorted from a lymph node. Specified subset: naive CD4+ T cells, CD4+CD45RA+CD25-. Every receptor here comes from a female donor with breast cancer.

V gene TRBV5-4 combines with J gene TRBJ2-1; D is perhaps TRBD2 (6 bases). The CDR3 extends over 13 amino acids. Germline CDR1 and CDR2: SGHNT and YYREEE (reference sequence). V was trimmed by 7 bases and J by 5 bases, leaving 13 bases between them. The CDR3 DNA reads TGTGCCAGCGGAGGGGCCCCTAACAATGAGCAGTTCTTC. This encodes CASGGAPNNEQFF.

This chain connects TRBV18 to TRBJ1-4, with a possible D match to TRBD1 (5 bases). The germline V gene has CDR1 KGHSH and CDR2 LQKENI. This CDR3 has 15 residues. V lost 3 bases to trimming and J lost 12 bases, with 20 bases between them. CDR3 in amino acids: CASSPRAGGVEELFF. The CDR3 DNA follows: TGTGCCAGCTCACCCCGAGCGGGAGGGGTCGAAGAACTGTTTTTT.

The chain uses TRBV5-1 and TRBJ2-2; 7 bases map to TRBD2. CDR1 SGHRS and CDR2 YFSETQ come from the germline V gene. V was clipped by 2 bases and J by 6 bases; unmatched bases: 7. CDR3 size: 15 residues. CDR3 in amino acids: CASSLSLADSGELFF. CDR3 coding DNA: TGCGCCAGCAGCTTAAGCCTAGCGGACTCCGGGGAGCTGTTTTTT.

Worth noting for this clonotype: A much bigger clone sits one base away, suggesting this may be a read error. The chain uses TRBV9 and TRBJ1-6; the match to TRBD1 covers 7 bases. J gave up 3 bases and V 7 bases, and 10 bases lay outside the gene matches. Germline CDR1 is SGDLS and CDR2 is YYNGEE. CDR3 length: 16 residues. The CDR3 here is CASGEGRQGYNSPLHF. The CDR3 DNA is TGTGCCAGCGGCGAGGGACGACAGGGCTATAATTCACCCCTCCACTTT. Variable domain in full (rest from reference TRBV9 and TRBJ1-6): DSGVTQTPKHLITATGQRVTLRCSPRSGDLSVYWYQQSLDQGLQFLIQYYNGEERAKGNILERFSAQQFPDLHSELNLSSLELGDSALYFCASGEGRQGYNSPLHFGNGTRLTVT.

The CDR3 reads CASTRDPGSYNEQFF. The CDR3 DNA reads TGTGCCAGCACCCGGGACCCAGGCTCCTACAATGAGCAGTTCTTC. This sequence joins TRBV9 and TRBJ2-1, with D tentatively TRBD1 or TRBD2 (5 bases each). The CDR3 length is 15 residues. Per the germline V gene, CDR1 is SGDLS and CDR2 is YYNGEE. The V and J ends lost 6 bases and 0 bases respectively, with 13 bases between them. Drawing the rest from reference TRBV9 and TRBJ2-1, the complete variable domain is DSGVTQTPKHLITATGQRVTLRCSPRSGDLSVYWYQQSLDQGLQFLIQYYNGEERAKGNILERFSAQQFPDLHSELNLSSLELGDSALYFCASTRDPGSYNEQFFGPGTRLTVL.

Details on this clonotype: An end of the junction differs from the germline gene, which may be a read error. The chain is built from TRBV7-6 and TRBJ2-3; TRBD2 matches at 14 bases. The CDR3 contains 19 residues. Looked up from germline, CDR1 is SGHVS and CDR2 is FNYEAQ. The CDR3 nucleotides are TGTGCCAGCAGCTTGACGCACGGGACTAGCGGGGGAAGCACAGATACGCAGTACTTT. Amino acid sequence: CASSLTHGTSGGSTDTQYF. Full variable domain (rest looked up from reference TRBV7-6 and TRBJ2-3): GAGVSQSPRYKVTKRGQDVALRCDPISGHVSLYWYRQALGQGPEFLTYFNYEAQQDKSGLPNDRFSAERPEGSISTLTIQRTEQRDSAMYRCASSLTHGTSGGSTDTQYFGPGTRLTVL.

The sample holds a few counts of this clonotype. The V call is TRBV7-2, the J call TRBJ1-1, with D tentatively TRBD1 (5 bases). Trimming removed 2 bases at V and 5 bases at J, with 15 bases between. The CDR3 is 15 amino acids. The germline CDR1 and CDR2 sequences are SGHTA and FQGNSA. As DNA, the CDR3 is TGTGCCAGCAGCTTAAGTTCCGGGGCGTCGACTGAAGCTTTCTTT. It is translated as CASSLSSGASTEAFF.

This clonotype was detected only a few times. An end of the junction differs from the germline gene, which may be a read error. This sequence joins TRBV20-1 and TRBJ2-1; TRBD2 matches 7 bases. The CDR3 extends over 11 amino acids. Per germline, CDR1 DFQATT and CDR2 SNEGSKA (reference sequence). The CDR3 nucleotides read TGCAGTACTAGCGAGTACAATGAGCAGTTCTTC. Its protein is CSTSEYNEQFF.

This chain links TRBV7-9 with TRBJ2-4, with D maybe TRBD2 (5 bases). CDR3 size: 21 residues. Trimming left V 2 bases short and J 0 bases short, with 26 bases between. Germline V gene lookup returns CDR1 SEHNR and CDR2 FQNEAQ (reference sequence). The DNA of the CDR3 is TGTGCCAGCAGCTTACAATTTTTGTGGGAGCCCCCCTCCCTAGCCAAAAACATTCAGTACTTC. It codes for CASSLQFLWEPPSLAKNIQYF. Together with reference TRBV7-9 and TRBJ2-4, the CDR3 gives the full variable domain: DTGVSQNPRHKITKRGQNVTFRCDPISEHNRLYWYRQTLGQGPEFLTYFQNEAQLEKSRLLSDRFSAERPKGSFSTLEIQRTEQGDSAMYLCASSLQFLWEPPSLAKNIQYFGAGTRLSVL.

This clonotype was seen at least ten times. This chain uses TRBV20-1 with TRBJ2-1; TRBD1 matches 10 bases. Germline loops: CDR1 DFQATT, CDR2 SNEGSKA (reference sequence). This CDR3 is 16 amino acids long. The J segment lost 14 bases and the V segment lost 0 bases, leaving 16 bases of the junction unmatched. CDR3 nucleotides: TGCAGTGCTAGAGATTCAGAACGGGACAGGGGACTAGGAGAGTTCTTC. It encodes CSARDSERDRGLGEFF.